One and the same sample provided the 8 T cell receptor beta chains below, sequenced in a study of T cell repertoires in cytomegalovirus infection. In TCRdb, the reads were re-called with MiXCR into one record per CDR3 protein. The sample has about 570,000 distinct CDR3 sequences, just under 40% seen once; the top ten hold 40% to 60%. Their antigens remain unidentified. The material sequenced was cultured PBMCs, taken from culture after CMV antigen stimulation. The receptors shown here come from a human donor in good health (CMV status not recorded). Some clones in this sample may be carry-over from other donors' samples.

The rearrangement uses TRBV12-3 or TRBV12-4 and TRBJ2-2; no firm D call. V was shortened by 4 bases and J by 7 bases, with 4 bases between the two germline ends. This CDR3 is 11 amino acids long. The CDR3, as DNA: TGTGCCAGCAGTTGGGGCGGGGAGCTGTTTTTT. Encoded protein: CASSWGGELFF.

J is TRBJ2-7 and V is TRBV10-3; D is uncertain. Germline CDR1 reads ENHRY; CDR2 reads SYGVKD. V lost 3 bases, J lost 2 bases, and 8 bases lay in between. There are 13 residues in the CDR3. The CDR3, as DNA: TGTGCCATCAGTGACGAAGAAACCTACGAGCAGTACTTC. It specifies CAISDEETYEQYF.

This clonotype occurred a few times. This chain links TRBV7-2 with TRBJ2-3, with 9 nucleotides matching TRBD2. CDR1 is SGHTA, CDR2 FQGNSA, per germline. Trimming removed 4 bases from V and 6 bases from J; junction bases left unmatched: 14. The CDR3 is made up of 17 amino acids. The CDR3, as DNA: TGTGCCAGCAGCTATCGAGGGCTAGCGGGGCCATTGGATACGCAGTATTTT. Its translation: CASSYRGLAGPLDTQYF. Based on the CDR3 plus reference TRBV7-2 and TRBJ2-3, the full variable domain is GAGVSQSPSNKVTEKGKDVELRCDPISGHTALYWYRQSLGQGLEFLIYFQGNSAPDKSGLPSDRFSAERTGGSVSTLTIQRTQQEDSAVYLCASSYRGLAGPLDTQYFGPGTRLTVL.

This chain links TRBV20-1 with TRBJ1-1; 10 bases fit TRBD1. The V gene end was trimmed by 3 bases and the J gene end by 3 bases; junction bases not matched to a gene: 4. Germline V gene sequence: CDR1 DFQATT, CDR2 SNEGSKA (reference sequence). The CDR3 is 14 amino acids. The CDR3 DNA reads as TGCAGTGCTAGGGGACAGGGGAGAGACACTGAAGCTTTCTTT. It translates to CSARGQGRDTEAFF.

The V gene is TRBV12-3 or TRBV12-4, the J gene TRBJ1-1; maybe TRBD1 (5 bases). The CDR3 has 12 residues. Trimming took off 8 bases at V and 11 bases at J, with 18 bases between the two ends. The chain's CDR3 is CASGRDPAGAFF. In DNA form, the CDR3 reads TGTGCCAGCGGACGGGACCCAGCTGGCGCTTTCTTT.

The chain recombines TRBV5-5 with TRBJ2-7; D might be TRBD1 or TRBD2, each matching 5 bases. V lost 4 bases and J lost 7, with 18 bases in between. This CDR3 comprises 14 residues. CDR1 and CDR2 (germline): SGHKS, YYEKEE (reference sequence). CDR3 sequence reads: CASSLTRDQIEQYF. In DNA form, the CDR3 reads TGTGCCAGCAGCCTAACCCGGGACCAGATAGAGCAGTACTTC.

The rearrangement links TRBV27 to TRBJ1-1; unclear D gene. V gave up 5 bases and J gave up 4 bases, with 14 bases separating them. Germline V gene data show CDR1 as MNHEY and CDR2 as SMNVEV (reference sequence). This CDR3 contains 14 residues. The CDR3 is CASSPPGASTEAFF. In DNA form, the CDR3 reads TGTGCCAGCAGTCCCCCGGGAGCATCCACTGAAGCTTTCTTT.

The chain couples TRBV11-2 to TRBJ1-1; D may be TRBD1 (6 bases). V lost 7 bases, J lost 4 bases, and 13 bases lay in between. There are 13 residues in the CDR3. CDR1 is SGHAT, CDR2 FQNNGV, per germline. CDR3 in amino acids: CASNKGVSTEAFF. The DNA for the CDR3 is TGTGCCAGCAATAAGGGGGTGAGCACTGAAGCTTTCTTT.